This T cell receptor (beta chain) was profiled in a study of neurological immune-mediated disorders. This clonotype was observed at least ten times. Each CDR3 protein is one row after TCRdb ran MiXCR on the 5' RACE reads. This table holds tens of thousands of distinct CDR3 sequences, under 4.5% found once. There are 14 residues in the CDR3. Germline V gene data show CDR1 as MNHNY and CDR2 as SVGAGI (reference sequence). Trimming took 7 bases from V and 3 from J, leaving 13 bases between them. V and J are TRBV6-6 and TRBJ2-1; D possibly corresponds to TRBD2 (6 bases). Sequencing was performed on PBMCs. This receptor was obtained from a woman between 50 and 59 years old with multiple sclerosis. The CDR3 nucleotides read TGTGCCAGCACAATTCCTAGCGACTACAATGAGCAGTTCTTC. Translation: CASTIPSDYNEQFF.